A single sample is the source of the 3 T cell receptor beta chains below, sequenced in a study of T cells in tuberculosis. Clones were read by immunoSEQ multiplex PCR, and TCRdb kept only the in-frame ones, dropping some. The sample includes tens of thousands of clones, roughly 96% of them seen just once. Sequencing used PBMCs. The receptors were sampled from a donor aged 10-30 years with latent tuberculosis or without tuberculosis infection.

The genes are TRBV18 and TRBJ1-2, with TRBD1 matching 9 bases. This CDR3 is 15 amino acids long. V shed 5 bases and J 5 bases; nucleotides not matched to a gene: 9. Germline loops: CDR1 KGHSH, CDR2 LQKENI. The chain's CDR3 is CASSSGTGSFYGYTF. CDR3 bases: TGTGCCAGCTCATCCGGGACAGGGAGTTTTTATGGCTACACCTTC.

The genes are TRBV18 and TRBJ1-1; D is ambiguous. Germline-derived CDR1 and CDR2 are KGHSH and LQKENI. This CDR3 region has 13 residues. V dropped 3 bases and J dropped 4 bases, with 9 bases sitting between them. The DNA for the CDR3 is TGTGCCAGCTCACCTGCCGCGAGCACTGAAGCTTTCTTT. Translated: CASSPAASTEAFF.

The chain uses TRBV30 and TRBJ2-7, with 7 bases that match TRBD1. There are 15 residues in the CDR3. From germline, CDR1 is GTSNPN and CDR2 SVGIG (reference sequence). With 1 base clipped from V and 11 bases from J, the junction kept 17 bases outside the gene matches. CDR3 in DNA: TGTGCCTGGAGTGCCTACGCGAATCCGGGACAGAGGAAGTACTTC. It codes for CAWSAYANPGQRKYF. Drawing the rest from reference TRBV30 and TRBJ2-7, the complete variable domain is SQTIHQWPATLVQPVGSPLSLECTVEGTSNPNLYWYRQAAGRGLQLLFYSVGIGQISSEVPQNLSASRPQDRQFILSSKKLLLSDSGFYLCAWSAYANPGQRKYFGPGTRLTVT.